Each of the 18 T cell receptor beta chains below was sequenced from the same sample in a study of shared clonotypes between healthy human individuals. Method: immunoSEQ multiplex PCR; TCRdb's copy keeps in-frame clones and lacks some. The table lists roughly 1,800,000 clones, roughly 95% of them singletons. Naivety among CD8 cells was defined by CD45RO negativity and positive CCR7 selection, thereby excluding terminally differentiated effector memory CD45RA+ cells. Sequences were obtained from naive CD8+ T cells sorted from blood. The receptors were sampled from a man younger than 35 in good health.

The genes are TRBV4-1 and TRBJ2-4, with TRBD2 matching over 11 bases. The germline V gene has CDR1 MGHRA and CDR2 YSYEKL. The CDR3 totals 15 residues. Trimming cost V 1 base and J 7 bases; bases outside gene matches: 3. For the CDR3, the DNA is TGCGCCAGCAGCCAAGGGCTAGCGGGGGGTAACATTCAGTACTTC. Protein sequence: CASSQGLAGGNIQYF.

CDR3 bases: TGTGCCAGCAGCTTAGGACTAGCGACCTACAATGAGCAGTTCTTC. Its translation is CASSLGLATYNEQFF. The chain links TRBV7-2 to TRBJ2-1; 8 bases align to TRBD2. The CDR3 is made up of 15 amino acids. Germline CDR1 and CDR2: SGHTA and FQGNSA. V trimming: 1 base; J trimming: 2 bases; junction bases outside the gene matches: 1.

This sequence joins TRBV6-1 and TRBJ1-5, with D unclear. Per germline, CDR1 MNHNS and CDR2 SASEGT. This CDR3 is built from 17 residues. The V end was cut by 0 bases, the J end by 2 bases, with 14 bases between. CDR3 protein: CASSEAVGSVGNQPQHF. The CDR3 bases are TGTGCCAGCAGTGAAGCCGTAGGGAGTGTAGGCAATCAGCCCCAGCATTTT.

This chain connects TRBV30 to TRBJ2-7; TRBD1 matches 9 bases. The CDR3 has 14 amino acids. V gave up 4 bases and J gave up 3 bases; unmatched junction bases: 7. The germline CDR1 and CDR2 sequences are GTSNPN and SVGIG (reference sequence). CDR3 residues: CAWTPGQGLYEQYF. The CDR3 bases are TGTGCCTGGACTCCGGGACAGGGCCTCTACGAGCAGTACTTC.

Concerning this clone itself: The same CDR3 also results from other DNA sequences found in this sample. The V gene is TRBV6-5, the J gene TRBJ2-1; D call uncertain. Germline V gene lookup returns CDR1 MNHEY and CDR2 SVGAGI. This CDR3 region has 13 residues. The V end was cut by 6 bases, the J end by 0 bases, with 6 bases between. CDR3 DNA sequence: TGTGCCAGCAGCTATAGCTCCTACAATGAGCAGTTCTTC. Translated: CASSYSSYNEQFF.

This chain joins TRBV5-4 and TRBJ2-7; 11 bases map to TRBD2. V dropped 4 bases and J dropped 4; count of bases not matched to a gene: 4. Germline lookup yields CDR1 SGHNT and CDR2 YYREEE (reference sequence). CDR3 size: 14 residues. The CDR3 bases are TGTGCCAGCAGCCCGACTAGCGGGGTTTACGAGCAGTACTTC. It is translated as CASSPTSGVYEQYF.

The chain employs TRBV5-8 and TRBJ2-7; TRBD1 aligns across 11 bases. The CDR3 runs 12 residues. In germline, CDR1 is SGHTS, CDR2 YDEGEE. The ends lost 10 bases at V and 7 bases at J; junction bases unmatched: 7. CDR3 residues: CAAGQGAREQYF. The CDR3, as DNA: TGTGCCGCCGGACAGGGGGCTAGGGAGCAGTACTTC.

The chain combines TRBV19 with TRBJ1-5; D not certain. With 2 bases removed from V and 0 bases from J, the gap between germline ends came to 14 bases. Germline CDR1 is LNHDA and CDR2 is SQIVND (reference sequence). The CDR3 is 17 amino acids. CDR3 sequence: CASSIMDSWGSNQPQHF. CDR3 bases: TGTGCCAGTAGTATAATGGACTCCTGGGGTAGCAATCAGCCCCAGCATTTT.

V is TRBV5-4 and J is TRBJ2-1; D gene ambiguous. CDR1 is SGHNT and CDR2 is YYREEE in the germline V gene (reference sequence). CDR3 size: 12 residues. V lost 0 bases to trimming and J lost 15 bases, with 13 bases between them. As DNA, the CDR3 is TGTGCCAGCAGCTTGGGTCAGGCGGAAAGGTTCTTC. Protein product: CASSLGQAERFF.

The rearrangement joins TRBV5-4 to TRBJ1-1; D unclear. This CDR3 contains 14 residues. V gave up 0 bases and J gave up 1 base, with 7 bases separating them. CDR1 is SGHNT, CDR2 YYREEE, per germline (reference sequence). In nucleotides, the CDR3 is TGTGCCAGCAGCTTGGCCGGATGGAACACTGAAGCTTTCTTT. It is translated as CASSLAGWNTEAFF. Looking up the rest from reference TRBV5-4 and TRBJ1-1 gives the full variable domain: ETGVTQSPTHLIKTRGQQVTLRCSSQSGHNTVSWYQQALGQGPQFIFQYYREEENGRGNFPPRFSGLQFPNYSSELNVNALELDDSALYLCASSLAGWNTEAFFGQGTRLTVV.

The gene calls are TRBV7-9 and TRBJ2-1; D unclear. CDR1 SEHNR and CDR2 FQNEAQ come from the germline V gene (reference sequence). V was clipped by 5 bases and J by 10 bases, with 9 bases between them. The CDR3 is 11 amino acids. The DNA of the CDR3 is TGTGCCAGCAGCGCGTTATGGGAGCAGTTCTTC. Protein product: CASSALWEQFF.

J is TRBJ2-3 and V is TRBV27; 9 bases map to TRBD2. CDR1 is MNHEY, CDR2 SMNVEV, per germline (reference sequence). The CDR3 runs 18 residues. V lost 4 bases, J lost 3 bases, and 14 bases stayed unmatched. The CDR3 reads CASSSSAAGGGFTDTQYF. DNA of the CDR3: TGTGCCAGCAGTTCATCGGCGGCGGGAGGGGGGTTTACAGATACGCAGTATTTT.

The gene calls are TRBV28 and TRBJ2-7; 10 positions match TRBD2. Per the germline V gene, CDR1 is MDHEN and CDR2 is SYDVKM. This CDR3 is 14 amino acids long. V trimming: 3 bases; J trimming: 4 bases; junction bases outside the gene matches: 3. The CDR3 here is CASSFQAGGYEQYF. The DNA of the CDR3 is TGTGCCAGCAGTTTTCAAGCGGGGGGGTACGAGCAGTACTTC.

The chain carries TRBV7-9 and TRBJ1-1, with a possible D match to TRBD1 (5 bases). This CDR3 is 14 amino acids long. Germline V CDR1 and CDR2: SEHNR, FQNEAQ (reference sequence). V was shortened by 1 base and J by 3 bases, with 9 bases between the two germline ends. The CDR3 coding sequence is TGTGCCAGCAGCTTAGTAGGCAGGGACACTGAAGCTTTCTTT. It codes for CASSLVGRDTEAFF. Together with reference TRBV7-9 and TRBJ1-1, the CDR3 gives the full variable domain: DTGVSQNPRHKITKRGQNVTFRCDPISEHNRLYWYRQTLGQGPEFLTYFQNEAQLEKSRLLSDRFSAERPKGSFSTLEIQRTEQGDSAMYLCASSLVGRDTEAFFGQGTRLTVV.

The genes are TRBV12-5 and TRBJ2-2; 8 nucleotides match TRBD2. The V gene's germline CDR1 is LGHNT and CDR2 FRNRAP. The CDR3 is 14 residues long. After removal of 5 bases from V and 6 bases from J, the junction contained 5 bases not matched to a gene. CDR3 sequence reads: CASGPGGVAGELFF. For the CDR3, the DNA is TGTGCTAGTGGTCCCGGGGGGGTGGCCGGGGAGCTGTTTTTT. Full variable domain (outside the CDR3, taken from reference TRBV12-5 and TRBJ2-2): DARVTQTPRHKVTEMGQEVTMRCQPILGHNTVFWYRQTMMQGLELLAYFRNRAPLDDSGMPKDRFSAEMPDATLATLKIQPSEPRDSAVYFCASGPGGVAGELFFGEGSRLTVL.

The V gene is TRBV6-7, the J gene TRBJ1-1; D ambiguous. TRBV6-7 falls under the ORF class, with uncertain function. This CDR3 region has 18 residues. The germline V and J ends were trimmed by 0 bases and 1 base, with 18 bases remaining between them. The CDR3 DNA reads TGTGCCAGCAGTTACTCTGGACGTTCATTTTCTACGAACACTGAAGCTTTCTTT. Translating gives CASSYSGRSFSTNTEAFF.

The V call is TRBV25-1, the J call TRBJ1-1; tentatively, D is TRBD1 (6 bases). V was shortened by 1 base and J by 8 bases, with 20 bases between the two germline ends. Germline V lookup: CDR1 MGHDK, CDR2 SYGVNS. The CDR3 extends over 16 amino acids. The CDR3 bases are TGTGCCAGCAGTGAATCTCACTGGGGGCAGACGCCGGAAGCTTTCTTT. This encodes CASSESHWGQTPEAFF.

V usage is TRBV27 and J usage is TRBJ1-5; no clear D. Germline loops: CDR1 MNHEY, CDR2 SMNVEV (reference sequence). Trimming removed 4 bases at V and 5 bases at J, with 21 bases between. CDR3 length: 17 amino acids. This chain's CDR3 is CASSSNGVKGVDQPQHF. Here the CDR3 DNA reads TGTGCCAGCAGTTCGAATGGGGTCAAAGGCGTGGATCAGCCCCAGCATTTT.